Included here is one T cell receptor (beta chain) sequence, with context. Trimming stripped 5 bases from V and 3 bases from J, with 8 bases between. The V gene's germline CDR1 is SGHTA and CDR2 FQGNSA. The CDR3 is 12 amino acids. These data belong to a study of blood T cell repertoires in COVID-19. Study-wide background: T cells, B-cell-depleted T cells, or PBMCs supplied cDNA or gDNA.

In the original analysis: The assay estimated nucleated cells by amplifying reference gene primers. The table came from immunoSEQ multiplex PCR; TCRdb's copy has only in-frame clones and leaves some out. For V, J and clone size, that table is used; D and trimming come from the DNA. The table records under 60,000 clones, almost 85% of them present only once. This clonotype originated in a man in his 60s with acute or convalescent COVID-19. The sequenced sample was peripheral blood. The chain has TRBV7-2 and TRBJ2-7; D not resolved. CDR3 nucleotide sequence: TGTGCCAGCAGCCCGTCCCGCTACGAGCAGTACTTC. Its protein is CASSPSRYEQYF.